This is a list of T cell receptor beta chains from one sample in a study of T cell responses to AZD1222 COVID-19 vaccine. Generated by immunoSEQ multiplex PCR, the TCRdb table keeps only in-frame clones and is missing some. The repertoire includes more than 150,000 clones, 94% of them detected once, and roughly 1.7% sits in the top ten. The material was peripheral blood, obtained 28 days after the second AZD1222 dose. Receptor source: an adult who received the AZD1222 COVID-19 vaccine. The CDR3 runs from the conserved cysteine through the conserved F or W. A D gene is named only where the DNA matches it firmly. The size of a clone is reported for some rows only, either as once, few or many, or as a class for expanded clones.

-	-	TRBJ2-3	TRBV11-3	TGTGCCAGCAGCTCCCGTTGGGGATCTCTCACAGATACGCAGTATTTT	CASSSRWGSLTDTQYF
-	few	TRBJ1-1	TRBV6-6	TGTGCCAGCAGTTACCACACTGAAGCTTTCTTT	CASSYHTEAFF
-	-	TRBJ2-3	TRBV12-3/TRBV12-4	TGTGCCAGCAGGGCGTTCACAGATACGCAGTATTTT	CASRAFTDTQYF
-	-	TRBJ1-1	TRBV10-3	TGTGCCATCAGTGAGGGCGGAAGGGGGGAACCTGAAGCTTTCTTT	CAISEGGRGEPEAFF
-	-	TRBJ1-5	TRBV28	TGTGCCAGCAGTAGTAGTGATAGCAATCAGCCCCAGCATTTT	CASSSSDSNQPQHF
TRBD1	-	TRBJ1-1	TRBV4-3	TGCGCCAGCAGCCTTGGGACAGGGAGGACTTTCTTT	CASSLGTGRTFF
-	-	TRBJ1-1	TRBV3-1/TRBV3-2	TGTGCCAGCAGCCTGGCGCGGGGCACTGAAGCTTTCTTT	CASSLARGTEAFF
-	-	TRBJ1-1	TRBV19	TGTGCCAGTAGTTCTCAGGTAAACACTGAAGCTTTCTTT	CASSSQVNTEAFF
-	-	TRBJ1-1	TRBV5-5	TGTGCCAGCAGCTCGTACGGTTGGGGGGCCACGGACACTGAAGCTTTCTTT	CASSSYGWGATDTEAFF
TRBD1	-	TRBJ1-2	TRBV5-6	TGTGCCAGCAGTCTCTACGGACAGGCTAACTATGGCTACACCTTC	CASSLYGQANYGYTF
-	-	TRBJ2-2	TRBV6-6	TGTGCCAGCACCAAACTAGGGAACACCGGGGAGCTGTTTTTT	CASTKLGNTGELFF
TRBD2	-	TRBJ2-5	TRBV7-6	TGTGCCAGCAGCTTAGCGGTACTAGCGGGGGAGTTAGAGACCCAGTACTTC	CASSLAVLAGELETQYF
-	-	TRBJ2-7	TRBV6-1	TGTGCCAGCAGTGAACCCCCAGGGGGGTGGCACGAGCAGTACTTC	CASSEPPGGWHEQYF
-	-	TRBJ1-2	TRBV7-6	TGTGCCAGCAGCTTTCAAGGGGATGGCTACACCTTC	CASSFQGDGYTF
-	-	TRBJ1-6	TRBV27	TGTGCCAGCGGGGAGGTACAGAATTCACCCCTCCACTTT	CASGEVQNSPLHF
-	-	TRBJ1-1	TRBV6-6	TGTGCCAGCGACATAGGAGGGCGAGAGGGTGAAGCTTTCTTT	CASDIGGREGEAFF
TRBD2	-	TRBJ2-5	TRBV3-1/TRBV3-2	TGTGCCAGCAGCACCCGGGCGGGAGGGACCCAGTACTTC	CASSTRAGGTQYF
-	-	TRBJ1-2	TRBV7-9	TGTGCCAGCAGCTTCGGACAGAGAGTCTATGGCTACACCTTC	CASSFGQRVYGYTF
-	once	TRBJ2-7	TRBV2	TGTGCCAGCAGTGAAACAATGGGACAAGTCTCCTACGAGCAGTACTTC	CASSETMGQVSYEQYF
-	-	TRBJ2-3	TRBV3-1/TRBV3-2	TGTGCCAGCAGCCGAATGGCGGGGACTAGCACAGATACGCAGTATTTT	CASSRMAGTSTDTQYF
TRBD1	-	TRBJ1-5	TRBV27	TGTGCCAGCAGTCTCACAGGGGATCAGCCCCAGCATTTT	CASSLTGDQPQHF
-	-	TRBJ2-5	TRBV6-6	TGTGCCAGCAGACGAGGAGAGACCCAGTACTTC	CASRRGETQYF
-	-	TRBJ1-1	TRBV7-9	TGTGCCAGCAGCGCTGGAACGAACACTGAAGCTTTCTTT	CASSAGTNTEAFF